These T cell receptor beta chains were read from a single sample in a study of vaccination and CD4 T cells after COVID-19. A single record per CDR3 protein comes from TCRdb applying MiXCR to the PCR reads. This sample has 9,500 to 12,000 distinct CDR3 sequences, with roughly two thirds found just once. No antigens are known for them. Sequences were derived from CD4+ T cells from blood, cultured in vitro, sampled before SARS-CoV-2 vaccination. These receptors were collected from a human donor who had recovered from COVID-19. CDR3s include the opening cysteine and the closing phenylalanine or tryptophan. The order of the fields is CDR3 protein, CDR3 DNA, clone size, J gene, D gene, V gene. D genes are given only for firm matches. Some rows have no size entry. The others give once, few or many, or a class for an expanded clone.

CDR3 protein: CATSGLGLEDNEQFF
CDR3 DNA: TGTGCCACCAGCGGTTTGGGACTAGAAGACAATGAGCAGTTCTTC
clone size: -
J gene: TRBJ2-1
D gene: TRBD2
V gene: TRBV15

CDR3 protein: CASSPPQGSGPYEQYF
CDR3 DNA: TGTGCCAGCTCGCCCCCACAGGGGTCGGGCCCCTACGAGCAGTACTTC
clone size: -
J gene: TRBJ2-7
D gene: TRBD1
V gene: TRBV18

CDR3 protein: CASSETAGGPLDTQYF
CDR3 DNA: TGTGCCAGCAGCGAGACAGCGGGAGGGCCTTTAGATACGCAGTATTTT
clone size: -
J gene: TRBJ2-3
D gene: TRBD2
V gene: TRBV5-6

CDR3 protein: CASSLRLIGTGDTGELFF
CDR3 DNA: TGTGCCAGCAGCTTAAGACTAATCGGGACAGGGGATACCGGGGAGCTGTTTTTT
clone size: -
J gene: TRBJ2-2
D gene: TRBD1
V gene: TRBV5-4

CDR3 protein: CASSRTLAGEDTQYF
CDR3 DNA: TGTGCCAGCAGTCGCACTCTGGCGGGAGAGGATACGCAGTATTTT
clone size: -
J gene: TRBJ2-3
D gene: TRBD2
V gene: TRBV7-2

CDR3 protein: CASSYRGPAAKNQPQHF
CDR3 DNA: TGTGCCAGCAGTTACCGTGGCCCGGCGGCCAAGAATCAGCCCCAGCATTTT
clone size: -
J gene: TRBJ1-5
D gene: -
V gene: TRBV6-5

CDR3 protein: CASSLAGNTIYF
CDR3 DNA: TGTGCCAGCAGCTTAGCGGGAAACACCATATATTTT
clone size: -
J gene: TRBJ1-3
D gene: -
V gene: TRBV7-9

CDR3 protein: CASQKSMDRIKNIQYF
CDR3 DNA: TGTGCCAGCCAAAAATCGATGGACAGGATCAAAAACATTCAGTACTTC
clone size: -
J gene: TRBJ2-4
D gene: TRBD1
V gene: TRBV6-1

CDR3 protein: CSGTGTLYEQYF
CDR3 DNA: TGCAGTGGCACGGGAACGCTCTACGAGCAGTACTTC
clone size: -
J gene: TRBJ2-7
D gene: -
V gene: TRBV20-1

CDR3 protein: CASSSRTEAFF
CDR3 DNA: TGTGCCAGCAGTTCGCGGACTGAAGCTTTCTTT
clone size: -
J gene: TRBJ1-1
D gene: -
V gene: TRBV27

CDR3 protein: CASSSPSSDTQYF
CDR3 DNA: TGTGCCAGCAGTTCCCCCTCGAGCGATACGCAGTATTTT
clone size: few
J gene: TRBJ2-3
D gene: -
V gene: TRBV6-5

CDR3 protein: CASSLEWSTATQYF
CDR3 DNA: TGTGCCAGCAGCTTAGAATGGTCCACCGCGACGCAGTACTTC
clone size: once
J gene: TRBJ2-7
D gene: -
V gene: TRBV7-9

CDR3 protein: CASSMTLRRSPLHF
CDR3 DNA: TGTGCCAGCAGCATGACGTTAAGGAGATCACCCCTCCACTTT
clone size: few
J gene: TRBJ1-6
D gene: -
V gene: TRBV27

CDR3 protein: CASSEGLDGIQYF
CDR3 DNA: TGTGCCAGTAGCGAGGGACTAGATGGCATTCAGTACTTC
clone size: -
J gene: TRBJ2-4
D gene: TRBD2
V gene: TRBV19

CDR3 protein: CASSSQGHSLEQFF
CDR3 DNA: TGTGCCAGCAGTTCCCAGGGACATTCGCTGGAGCAGTTCTTC
clone size: -
J gene: TRBJ2-1
D gene: -
V gene: TRBV27

CDR3 protein: CSAPPGGGQPQHF
CDR3 DNA: TGCAGTGCTCCCCCGGGGGGCGGTCAGCCCCAGCATTTT
clone size: few
J gene: TRBJ1-5
D gene: -
V gene: TRBV20-1

CDR3 protein: CASSNRGRETQYF
CDR3 DNA: TGTGCCAGCAGCAACAGGGGTCGGGAGACCCAGTACTTC
clone size: -
J gene: TRBJ2-5
D gene: TRBD1
V gene: TRBV7-8

CDR3 protein: CSAWEGGLSYEQYF
CDR3 DNA: TGCAGTGCCTGGGAGGGAGGCCTCTCCTACGAGCAGTACTTC
clone size: -
J gene: TRBJ2-7
D gene: TRBD2
V gene: TRBV20-1

CDR3 protein: CASTQLQSSYNSPLHF
CDR3 DNA: TGTGCCAGCACCCAACTGCAGAGCTCCTATAATTCACCCCTCCACTTT
clone size: -
J gene: TRBJ1-6
D gene: -
V gene: TRBV6-1

CDR3 protein: CASSETGATDTQYF
CDR3 DNA: TGCGCCAGCAGTGAGACGGGCGCCACAGATACGCAGTATTTT
clone size: -
J gene: TRBJ2-3
D gene: -
V gene: TRBV10-1

CDR3 protein: CASLLRGDEQFF
CDR3 DNA: TGTGCCAGCTTGTTGAGGGGAGATGAGCAGTTCTTC
clone size: -
J gene: TRBJ2-1
D gene: -
V gene: TRBV7-9

CDR3 protein: CASSTSTLTYEQYF
CDR3 DNA: TGTGCCAGTAGTACGTCGACTTTGACCTACGAGCAGTACTTC
clone size: -
J gene: TRBJ2-7
D gene: -
V gene: TRBV19

CDR3 protein: CASSESSVGRGKQETQYF
CDR3 DNA: TGCGCCAGCAGTGAGTCGAGTGTCGGCAGGGGGAAGCAAGAGACCCAGTACTTC
clone size: few
J gene: TRBJ2-5
D gene: TRBD1
V gene: TRBV10-1

CDR3 protein: CATSRGALRGNTEAFF
CDR3 DNA: TGTGCCACCAGCAGAGGTGCTCTCCGTGGGAACACTGAAGCTTTCTTT
clone size: -
J gene: TRBJ1-1
D gene: -
V gene: TRBV15

CDR3 protein: CASRGQGNNEQFF
CDR3 DNA: TGCGCCAGCAGGGGACAGGGAAACAATGAGCAGTTCTTC
clone size: once
J gene: TRBJ2-1
D gene: TRBD1
V gene: TRBV5-1

CDR3 protein: CASSSPLTAYEQYF
CDR3 DNA: TGTGCCAGCAGTTCCCCTCTAACGGCCTACGAGCAGTACTTC
clone size: -
J gene: TRBJ2-7
D gene: -
V gene: TRBV28

CDR3 protein: CASGTGYNQPQHF
CDR3 DNA: TGTGCCAGCGGGACAGGGTATAATCAGCCCCAGCATTTT
clone size: few
J gene: TRBJ1-5
D gene: TRBD1
V gene: TRBV2

CDR3 protein: CSARDPGLADYEQYF
CDR3 DNA: TGCAGTGCTAGGGACCCGGGACTAGCGGACTACGAGCAGTACTTC
clone size: -
J gene: TRBJ2-7
D gene: TRBD2
V gene: TRBV20-1

CDR3 protein: CASRERANSYEQYF
CDR3 DNA: TGTGCCAGCAGGGAGCGGGCGAACTCCTACGAGCAGTACTTC
clone size: -
J gene: TRBJ2-7
D gene: -
V gene: TRBV6-2/TRBV6-3

CDR3 protein: CASTVRGPTDTQYF
CDR3 DNA: TGTGCCAGCACCGTCAGGGGACCCACAGATACGCAGTATTTT
clone size: -
J gene: TRBJ2-3
D gene: -
V gene: TRBV6-1

CDR3 protein: CASSPQRSFGYNEQFF
CDR3 DNA: TGTGCCAGTAGTCCTCAACGGAGTTTCGGCTACAATGAGCAGTTCTTC
clone size: -
J gene: TRBJ2-1
D gene: -
V gene: TRBV19

CDR3 protein: CSASFSGSYYEQFF
CDR3 DNA: TGCAGTGCTAGTTTTAGCGGGAGTTACTATGAGCAGTTCTTC
clone size: -
J gene: TRBJ2-1
D gene: TRBD2
V gene: TRBV20-1

CDR3 protein: CAISESMLSGANVLTF
CDR3 DNA: TGTGCCATCAGTGAGTCAATGCTCTCTGGGGCCAACGTCCTGACTTTC
clone size: -
J gene: TRBJ2-6
D gene: -
V gene: TRBV10-3

CDR3 protein: CASSLRQGGGYTF
CDR3 DNA: TGTGCCAGCAGCCTAAGACAGGGCGGTGGCTACACCTTC
clone size: -
J gene: TRBJ1-2
D gene: TRBD1
V gene: TRBV7-9

CDR3 protein: CASSKDSRGWELFF
CDR3 DNA: TGTGCCAGCAGCAAAGATTCAAGAGGGTGGGAGCTGTTTTTT
clone size: -
J gene: TRBJ2-2
D gene: -
V gene: TRBV7-9